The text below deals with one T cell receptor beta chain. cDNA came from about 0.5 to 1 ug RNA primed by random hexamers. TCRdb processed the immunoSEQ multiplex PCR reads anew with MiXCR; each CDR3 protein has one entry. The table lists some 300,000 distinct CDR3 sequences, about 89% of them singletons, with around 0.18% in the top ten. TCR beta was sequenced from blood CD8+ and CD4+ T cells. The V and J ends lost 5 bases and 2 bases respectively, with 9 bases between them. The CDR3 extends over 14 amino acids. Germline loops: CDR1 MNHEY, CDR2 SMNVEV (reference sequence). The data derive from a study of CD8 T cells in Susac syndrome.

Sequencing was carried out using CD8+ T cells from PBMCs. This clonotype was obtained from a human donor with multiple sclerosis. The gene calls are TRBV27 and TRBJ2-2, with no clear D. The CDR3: CASSPEANTGELFF. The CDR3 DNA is TGTGCCAGCAGTCCCGAGGCAAACACCGGGGAGCTGTTTTTT.